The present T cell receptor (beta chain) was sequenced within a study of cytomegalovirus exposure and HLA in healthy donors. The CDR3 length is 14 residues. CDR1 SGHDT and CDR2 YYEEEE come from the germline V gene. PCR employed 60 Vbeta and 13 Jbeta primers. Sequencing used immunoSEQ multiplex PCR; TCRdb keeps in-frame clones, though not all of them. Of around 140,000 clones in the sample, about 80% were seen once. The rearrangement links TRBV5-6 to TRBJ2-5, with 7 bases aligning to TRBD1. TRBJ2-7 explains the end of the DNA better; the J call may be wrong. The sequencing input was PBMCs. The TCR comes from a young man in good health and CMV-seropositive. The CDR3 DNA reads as TGTGCCAGCAGCCGCCGGGACAGTTCGTACGAGCAGTACTTC. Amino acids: CASSRRDSSYEQYF.